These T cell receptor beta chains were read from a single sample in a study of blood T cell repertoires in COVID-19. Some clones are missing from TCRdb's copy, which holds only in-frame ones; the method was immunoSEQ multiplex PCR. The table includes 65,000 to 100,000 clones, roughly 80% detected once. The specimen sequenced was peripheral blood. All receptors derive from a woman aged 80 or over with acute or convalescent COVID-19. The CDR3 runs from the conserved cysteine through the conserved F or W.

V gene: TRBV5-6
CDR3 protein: CASSPTGVGYGYTF

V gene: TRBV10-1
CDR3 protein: CASSENYGTEAFF

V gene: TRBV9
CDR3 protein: CASRRAHLNTGELFF

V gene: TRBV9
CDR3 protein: CASSVHQGIGELFF

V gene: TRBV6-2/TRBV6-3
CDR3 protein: CASSPTENTGELFF

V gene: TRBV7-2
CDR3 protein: CASSLNPSTATYEQYF

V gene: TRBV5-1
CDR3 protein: CASSLGSRPEAFF

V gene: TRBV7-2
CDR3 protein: CASSSFPGTLYEQYF

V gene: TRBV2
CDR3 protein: CASKPTGFFYEQYF

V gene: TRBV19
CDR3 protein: CASSIGGGRPHGYTF

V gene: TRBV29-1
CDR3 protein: CSAGQGVSTEAFF

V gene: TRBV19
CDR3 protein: CASSIVAGAGSHEQYF

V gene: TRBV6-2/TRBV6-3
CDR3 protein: CASSYLPGLANTGELFF

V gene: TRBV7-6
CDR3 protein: CASSYAGGPGYTF

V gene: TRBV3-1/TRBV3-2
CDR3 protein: CASSLSGYEQYF

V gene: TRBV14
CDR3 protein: CASSHGTGFYEQYF

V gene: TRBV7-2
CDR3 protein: CASSPLKGYGYTF

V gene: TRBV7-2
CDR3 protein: CASSLVPVAANYGYTF

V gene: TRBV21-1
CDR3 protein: CASSSTGPYNSPLHF

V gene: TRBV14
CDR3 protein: CASSLTGDRGYTF

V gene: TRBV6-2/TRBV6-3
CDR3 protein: CASSYARGAFF

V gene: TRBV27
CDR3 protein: CASSFEGGQPQHF

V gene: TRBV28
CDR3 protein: CASSRTGGLYNEQFF

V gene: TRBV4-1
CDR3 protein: CASSQPDRVGGYTF

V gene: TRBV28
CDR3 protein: CASSPSSGRNTF

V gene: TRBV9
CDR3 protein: CASSVGGEGPYEQYF

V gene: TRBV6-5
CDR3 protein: CASNSGQGALQPQHF

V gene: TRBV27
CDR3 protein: CASSLQGTGVVDTQYF

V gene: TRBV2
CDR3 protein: CASTQPTGANTGELFF

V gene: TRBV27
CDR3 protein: CASSLRGTGVLGGGNTEAFF

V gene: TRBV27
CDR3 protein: CASSSPWANTEAFF

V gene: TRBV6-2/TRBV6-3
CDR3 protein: CASSYTTGAGQPQHF

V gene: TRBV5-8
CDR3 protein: CASSLGQISTGELFF

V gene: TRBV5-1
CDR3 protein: CASSLNSGGYTF

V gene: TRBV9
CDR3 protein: CASRDRASYGYTF

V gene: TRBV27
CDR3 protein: CASATGTNTGELFF

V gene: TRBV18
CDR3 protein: CASSPTGDGYTF